The present TCR beta chain was sequenced within a study of post-analysis software for immune sequencing data. Study details: Some patients lacked subtype; others had relapsing-remitting, secondary progressive or progressive-relapsing disease.

The study's findings and limits: Patients used five TRBV segments, including TRBV5-6, TRBV5-1 and TRBV20-1, more often than controls. There was significantly lower normalized Chao1 diversity in multiple sclerosis patients than in controls. Strong same-batch co-clustering of samples appeared with F measure clustering.

Trimming pared 11 bases from V and 2 bases from J, leaving 9 bases between. Germline CDR1 is LNHDA and CDR2 is SQIVND (reference sequence). The length of the CDR3 is 11 residues. This clonotype has just one count. The antigen is not known. cDNA libraries of TCR beta carried unique molecular identifiers. Around 500,000 cDNA molecules came from about 1 to 10 million T cells. TCRdb used MiXCR to reprocess the PCR reads, holding one entry per CDR3 protein. The profile shows around 710,000 distinct CDR3 sequences, more than 45% of them singletons. This sequence joins TRBV19 and TRBJ1-2; D uncertain. This sequence originates from a girl aged 5 to 17 with multiple sclerosis. The specimen sequenced was blood. CDR3: CAARYNYGYTF. CDR3 DNA sequence: TGTGCCGCACGGTACAACTATGGCTACACCTTC.